This T cell receptor beta chain comes out of a study of cytomegalovirus exposure and HLA in healthy donors. Study-level results: The study labeled 180 or so TCR beta chains cytomegalovirus-associated. In a later analysis, TCR beta V- and J-gene trimming showed a link to a missense DCLRE1C variant.

With regard to this clone: Its specificity is unknown. A read error may produce the germline difference seen at one junction end.

The germline CDR1 and CDR2 sequences are SEHNR and FQNEAQ (reference sequence). The CDR3 length is 14 residues. Primers included in the PCR were 60 Vbeta and 13 Jbeta primers. Sequencing was performed with immunoSEQ multiplex PCR; in TCRdb, only in-frame clones are kept and a portion is missing. Here the sample spans about 130,000 clones, 70% to 80% being singletons. The gene calls are TRBV7-9 and TRBJ1-5; a weak D match, TRBD1 (5 bases). This clonotype was sampled from a human donor in good health. The sample was PBMCs. The CDR3 DNA is TGTTCCAGCAGCTCAACAGGTATTAATCAGCCCCAGCATTTT. This sequence encodes CSSSSTGINQPQHF.